This T cell receptor beta chain was documented in a study of control samples from healthy donors and cancer patients. Sequenced by immunoSEQ multiplex PCR; TCRdb stores in-frame clones only, minus some. Among approximately 63,000 clones, roughly 85% were seen once, and the ten largest hold approximately 5%. The CDR3 length is 16 residues. CDR1 is MNHEY, CDR2 SVGAGI, per germline. Trimming cost V 2 bases and J 6 bases, with 17 bases left between them. The sequenced material came from blood. The chain joins TRBV6-5 to TRBJ2-1; either TRBD1 or TRBD2 may fit D (6 bases each). This receptor was obtained from a man between 40 and 49 years old in good health. CDR3 bases: TGTGCCAGCAGTTACACCTCAGGGGTGGGGGGCAATGAGCAGTTCTTC. As protein: CASSYTSGVGGNEQFF.